The clone carrying this T cell receptor (beta chain) was counted between two and nine times. This record belongs to a study of blood T cell repertoires in COVID-19. About the research overall: Sites in the United States, Italy and Spain provided acute and convalescent COVID-19 samples. PBMCs, B-cell-depleted T cells, or T cells were the source of the cDNA or gDNA that made up the material.

Trimming shortened V by 3 bases and J by 5 bases, and 28 bases separated the two germline ends. The CDR3 has 19 residues. CDR1 is MGHRA and CDR2 is YSYEKL in the germline V gene. Original processing methods: Amplifying reference gene primers gave estimates of nucleated cell counts. Only in-frame clones appear in the TCRdb table, and some are missing; sequencing was by immunoSEQ multiplex PCR. The V and J calls and clone size were taken over from that table, and D and trimming were inferred from the DNA. Of 50,000 to 65,000 clones in the sample, about 73% were seen once. The specimen was peripheral blood. The chain uses TRBV4-1 and TRBJ1-2; D perhaps matches TRBD1 (5 bases). This sequence originates from an elderly woman with acute or convalescent COVID-19. The CDR3 coding sequence is TGCGCCAGCAGCCATCACATAGGGGTGGTCGACCGGTTGGGGTATGGCTACACCTTC. This gives the protein CASSHHIGVVDRLGYGYTF.